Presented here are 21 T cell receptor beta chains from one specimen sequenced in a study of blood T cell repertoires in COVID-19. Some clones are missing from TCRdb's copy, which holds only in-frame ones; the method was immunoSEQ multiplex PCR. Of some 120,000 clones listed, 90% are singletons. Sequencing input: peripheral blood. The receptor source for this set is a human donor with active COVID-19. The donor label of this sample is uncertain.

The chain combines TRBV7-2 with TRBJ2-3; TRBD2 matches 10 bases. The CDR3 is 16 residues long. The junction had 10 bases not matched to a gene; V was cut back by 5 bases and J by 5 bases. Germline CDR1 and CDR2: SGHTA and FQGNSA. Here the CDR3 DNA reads TGTGCCAGCAGCCGTGACAGCGGGGGGGCCAGAGATACGCAGTATTTT. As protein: CASSRDSGGARDTQYF. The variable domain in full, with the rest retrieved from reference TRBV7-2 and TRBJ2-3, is GAGVSQSPSNKVTEKGKDVELRCDPISGHTALYWYRQSLGQGLEFLIYFQGNSAPDKSGLPSDRFSAERTGGSVSTLTIQRTQQEDSAVYLCASSRDSGGARDTQYFGPGTRLTVL.

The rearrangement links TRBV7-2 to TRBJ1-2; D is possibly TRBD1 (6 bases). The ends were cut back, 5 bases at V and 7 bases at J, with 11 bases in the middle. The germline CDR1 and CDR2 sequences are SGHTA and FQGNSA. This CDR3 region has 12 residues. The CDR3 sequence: CASSPGTSGYTF. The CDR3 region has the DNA TGTGCCAGCAGCCCAGGGACATCTGGCTACACCTTC.

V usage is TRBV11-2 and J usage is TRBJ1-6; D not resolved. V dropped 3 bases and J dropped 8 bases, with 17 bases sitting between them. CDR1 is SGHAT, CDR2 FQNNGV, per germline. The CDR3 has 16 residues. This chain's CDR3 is CASSFSREKSDSPLHF. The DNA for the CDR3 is TGTGCCAGCAGCTTCTCCCGGGAGAAAAGCGATTCACCCCTCCACTTT.

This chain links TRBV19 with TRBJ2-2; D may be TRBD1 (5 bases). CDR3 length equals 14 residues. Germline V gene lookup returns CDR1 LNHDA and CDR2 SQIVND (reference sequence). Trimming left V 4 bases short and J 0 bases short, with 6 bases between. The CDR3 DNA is TGTGCCAGTAGTAGCAGGGCGAACACCGGGGAGCTGTTTTTT. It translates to CASSSRANTGELFF.

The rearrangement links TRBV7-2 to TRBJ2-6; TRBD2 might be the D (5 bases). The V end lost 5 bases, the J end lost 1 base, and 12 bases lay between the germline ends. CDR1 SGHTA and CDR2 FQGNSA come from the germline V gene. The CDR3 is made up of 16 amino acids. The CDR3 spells CASSLNTRSGANVLTF. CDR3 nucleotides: TGTGCCAGCAGCCTAAATACTAGATCTGGGGCCAACGTCCTGACTTTC.

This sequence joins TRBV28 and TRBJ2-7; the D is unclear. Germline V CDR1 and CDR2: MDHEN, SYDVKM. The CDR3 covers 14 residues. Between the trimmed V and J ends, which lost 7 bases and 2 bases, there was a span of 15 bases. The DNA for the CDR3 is TGTGCCAGCACCCGTCGGGTAGTCACCTACGAGCAGTACTTC. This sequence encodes CASTRRVVTYEQYF. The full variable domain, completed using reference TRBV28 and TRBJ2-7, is DVKVTQSSRYLVKRTGEKVFLECVQDMDHENMFWYRQDPGLGLRLIYFSYDVKMKEKGDIPEGYSVSREKKERFSLILESASTNQTSMYLCASTRRVVTYEQYFGPGTRLTVT.

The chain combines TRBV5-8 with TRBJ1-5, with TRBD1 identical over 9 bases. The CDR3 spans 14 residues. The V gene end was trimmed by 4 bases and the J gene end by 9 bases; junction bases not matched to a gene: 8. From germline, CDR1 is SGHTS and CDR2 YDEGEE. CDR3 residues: CASSEGTGFLPQHF. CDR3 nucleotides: TGTGCCAGCAGCGAGGGGACAGGGTTTCTGCCCCAGCATTTT.

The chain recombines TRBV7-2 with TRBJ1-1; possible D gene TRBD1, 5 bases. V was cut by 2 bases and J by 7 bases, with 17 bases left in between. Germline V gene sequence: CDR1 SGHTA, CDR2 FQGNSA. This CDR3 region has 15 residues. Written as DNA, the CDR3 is TGTGCCAGCAGCTTACAAGGGGCTTTACGTATTGAAGCTTTCTTT. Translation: CASSLQGALRIEAFF.

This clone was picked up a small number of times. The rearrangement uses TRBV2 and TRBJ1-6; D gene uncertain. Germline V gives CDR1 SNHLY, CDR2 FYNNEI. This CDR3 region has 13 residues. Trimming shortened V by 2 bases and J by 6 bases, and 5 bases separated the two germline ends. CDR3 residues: CASSEQFNSPLHF. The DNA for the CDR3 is TGTGCCAGCAGTGAACAGTTTAATTCACCCCTCCACTTT.

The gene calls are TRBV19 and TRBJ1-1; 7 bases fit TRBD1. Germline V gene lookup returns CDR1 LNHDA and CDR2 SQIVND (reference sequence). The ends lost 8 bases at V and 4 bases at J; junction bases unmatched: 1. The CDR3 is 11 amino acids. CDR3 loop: CASSGGTEAFF. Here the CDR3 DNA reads TGTGCCAGTTCAGGGGGCACTGAAGCTTTCTTT. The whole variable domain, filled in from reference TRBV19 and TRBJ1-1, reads DGGITQSPKYLFRKEGQNVTLSCEQNLNHDAMYWYRQDPGQGLRLIYYSQIVNDFQKGDIAEGYSVSREKKESFPLTVTSAQKNPTAFYLCASSGGTEAFFGQGTRLTVV.

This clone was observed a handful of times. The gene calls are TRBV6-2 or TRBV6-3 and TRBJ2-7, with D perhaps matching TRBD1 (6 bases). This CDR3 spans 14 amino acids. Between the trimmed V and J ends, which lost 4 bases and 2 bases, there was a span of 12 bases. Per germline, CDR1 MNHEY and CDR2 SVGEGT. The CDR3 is CASSSNRVPYEQYF. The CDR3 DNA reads TGTGCCAGCAGTTCCAACAGGGTTCCCTACGAGCAGTACTTC.

Here the CDR3 reads CASSQAGTSLTDTQYF. The CDR3 DNA reads as TGTGCCAGCAGCCAGGCCGGGACTTCCCTCACAGATACGCAGTATTTT. The chain employs TRBV7-2 and TRBJ2-3; possible D gene TRBD2, 6 bases. This CDR3 spans 16 amino acids. Trimming cost V 5 bases and J 2 bases, with 17 bases left between them. Germline assignment: CDR1 SGHTA and CDR2 FQGNSA. Filled out from reference TRBV7-2 and TRBJ2-3, the complete variable domain reads GAGVSQSPSNKVTEKGKDVELRCDPISGHTALYWYRQSLGQGLEFLIYFQGNSAPDKSGLPSDRFSAERTGGSVSTLTIQRTQQEDSAVYLCASSQAGTSLTDTQYFGPGTRLTVL.

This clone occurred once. CDR3 region: CAISEGARAQYF. The CDR3, as DNA: TGTGCCATCAGTGAAGGAGCCCGGGCCCAGTACTTC. The J gene is TRBJ2-5, the V gene TRBV10-3; D not certain. V lost 3 bases and J 9 bases, leaving 11 bases between the germline ends. The CDR3 has 12 residues. Germline V gene data show CDR1 as ENHRY and CDR2 as SYGVKD.

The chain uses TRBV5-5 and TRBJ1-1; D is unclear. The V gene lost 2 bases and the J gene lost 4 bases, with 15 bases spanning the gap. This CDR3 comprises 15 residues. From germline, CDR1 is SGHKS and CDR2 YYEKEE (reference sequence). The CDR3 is CASSLSFFWPTEAFF. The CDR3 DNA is TGTGCCAGCAGCTTATCGTTCTTCTGGCCCACTGAAGCTTTCTTT.

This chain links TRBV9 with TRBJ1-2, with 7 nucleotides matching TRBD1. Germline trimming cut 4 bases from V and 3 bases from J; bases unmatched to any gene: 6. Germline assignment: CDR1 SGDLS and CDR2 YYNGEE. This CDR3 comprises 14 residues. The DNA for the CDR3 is TGTGCCAGCAGCCCGAGGGGACAGCACTATGGCTACACCTTC. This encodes CASSPRGQHYGYTF.

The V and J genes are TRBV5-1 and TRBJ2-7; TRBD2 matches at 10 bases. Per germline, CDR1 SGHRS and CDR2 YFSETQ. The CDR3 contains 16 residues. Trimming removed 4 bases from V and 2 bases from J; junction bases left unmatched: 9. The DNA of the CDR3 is TGCGCCAGCAGCCCCATGACTAGCGGGCAGGCCTACGAGCAGTACTTC. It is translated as CASSPMTSGQAYEQYF.

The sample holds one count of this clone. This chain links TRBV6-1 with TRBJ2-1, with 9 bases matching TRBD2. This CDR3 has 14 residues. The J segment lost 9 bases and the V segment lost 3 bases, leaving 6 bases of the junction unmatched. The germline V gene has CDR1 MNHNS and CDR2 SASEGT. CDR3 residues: CASSERGGRGEQFF. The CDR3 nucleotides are TGTGCCAGCAGTGAGCGGGGGGGCCGCGGTGAGCAGTTCTTC.

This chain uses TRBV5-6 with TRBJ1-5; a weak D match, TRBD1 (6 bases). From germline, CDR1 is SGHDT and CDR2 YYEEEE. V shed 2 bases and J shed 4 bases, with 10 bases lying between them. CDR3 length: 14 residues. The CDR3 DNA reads TGTGCCAGCAGCTTTCGAGGGGGAAATCAGCCCCAGCATTTT. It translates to CASSFRGGNQPQHF.

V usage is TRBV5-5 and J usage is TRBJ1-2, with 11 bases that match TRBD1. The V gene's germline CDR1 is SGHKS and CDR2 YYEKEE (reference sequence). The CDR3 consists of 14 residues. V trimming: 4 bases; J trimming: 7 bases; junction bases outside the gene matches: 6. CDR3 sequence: CASSDPGQGGGYTF. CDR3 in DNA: TGTGCCAGCAGCGATCCGGGACAGGGGGGTGGCTACACCTTC.

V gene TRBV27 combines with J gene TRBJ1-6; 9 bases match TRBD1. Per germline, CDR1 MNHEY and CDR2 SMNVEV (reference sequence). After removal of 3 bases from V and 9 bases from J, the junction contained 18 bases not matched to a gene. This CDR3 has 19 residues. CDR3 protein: CASSFDRATYGQGSSPLHF. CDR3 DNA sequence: TGTGCCAGCAGTTTTGATCGGGCGACCTATGGACAGGGGAGTTCACCCCTCCACTTT.

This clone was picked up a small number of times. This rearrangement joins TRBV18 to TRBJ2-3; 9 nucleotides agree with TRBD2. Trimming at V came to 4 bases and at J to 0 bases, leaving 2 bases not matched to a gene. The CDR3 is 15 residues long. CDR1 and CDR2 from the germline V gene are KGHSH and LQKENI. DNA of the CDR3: TGTGCCAGCTCACTAGCGGGAGCTAGCACAGATACGCAGTATTTT. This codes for CASSLAGASTDTQYF. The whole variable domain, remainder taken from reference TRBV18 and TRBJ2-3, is NAGVMQNPRHLVRRRGQEARLRCSPMKGHSHVYWYRQLPEEGLKFMVYLQKENIIDESGMPKERFSAEFPKEGPSILRIQQVVRGDSAAYFCASSLAGASTDTQYFGPGTRLTVL.